The 3 T cell receptor beta chains reported below all come from one sample, sequenced in a study of sequential checkpoint blockade in melanoma. Sequencing used immunoSEQ multiplex PCR; TCRdb keeps in-frame clones, though not all of them. The top ten clones hold about 7.1% of a sample with some 6,900 clones, approximately 78% of them seen once. Sample treatment: randomized to nivolumab then ipilimumab (arm A) or the reverse (arm B). Material: CD8+ T cells sorted from blood (inferred from file names), obtained from a patient given nivolumab and ipilimumab in sequence. Every receptor here comes from a human donor with melanoma.

The V gene is TRBV29-1, the J gene TRBJ2-6, with 12 nucleotides matching TRBD1. Looked up from germline, CDR1 is SQVTM and CDR2 is ANQGSEA. V gave up 6 bases and J gave up 3 bases; unmatched junction bases: 6. The CDR3 runs 16 residues. The CDR3 region has the DNA TGCAGCGTCGCCGGGACAGGGGGCTTTGGGGCCAACGTCCTGACTTTC. Protein product: CSVAGTGGFGANVLTF.

The chain links TRBV9 to TRBJ2-6, with no clear D. The CDR3 extends over 15 amino acids. V was cut by 4 bases and J by 1 base, with 9 bases left in between. CDR1 and CDR2 from the germline V gene are SGDLS and YYNGEE. The CDR3 here is CASSPDLSGANVLTF. The CDR3 DNA is TGTGCCAGCAGCCCAGACTTATCTGGGGCCAACGTCCTGACTTTC.

This clone is deemed large (0.1 to 1%). The chain combines TRBV28 with TRBJ2-7; D may be TRBD2 (5 bases). Germline CDR1 is MDHEN and CDR2 is SYDVKM. This CDR3 region has 13 residues. V was shortened by 7 bases and J by 4 bases, with 14 bases between the two germline ends. CDR3 sequence: CASTPDLAYEQYF. CDR3 bases: TGTGCCAGCACCCCCGACCTAGCTTACGAGCAGTACTTC.